A single sample gave rise to the 32 T cell receptor beta chains below, sequenced in a study of cytomegalovirus exposure and HLA in healthy donors. 13 Jbeta primers and 60 Vbeta primers were used for the PCR. The protocol was immunoSEQ multiplex PCR, while the TCRdb copy is restricted to in-frame clones and leaves out a portion. The table records 95,000 to 110,000 clones, over 70% of them present only once. Sequencing input: PBMCs. Receptors originate from a man younger than 45 in good health and CMV-seronegative.

The rearrangement joins TRBV7-6 to TRBJ1-2, with 9 nucleotides matching TRBD1. Germline V gene lookup returns CDR1 SGHVS and CDR2 FNYEAQ. The V segment lost 5 bases and the J segment 9 bases; nucleotides outside the gene matches: 7. The CDR3 totals 13 residues. The CDR3, as DNA: TGTGCCAGCAGCCAGGGACAGGGCGGTCGCTACACCTTC. This translates into CASSQGQGGRYTF.

The chain joins TRBV5-1 to TRBJ1-1, with D possibly being TRBD1 (5 bases). The CDR3 spans 12 residues. Trimming shortened V by 0 bases and J by 11 bases, and 11 bases separated the two germline ends. The germline CDR1 and CDR2 sequences are SGHRS and YFSETQ. The CDR3 bases are TGCGCCAGCAGCTTGGTTGGGACTGGGGCTTTCTTT. Its protein product is CASSLVGTGAFF.

This clone was found once. V and J are TRBV14 and TRBJ2-5, with D possibly being TRBD2 (5 bases). Looked up from germline, CDR1 is SGHDN and CDR2 is FVKESK. Trimming stripped 0 bases from V and 7 bases from J, with 12 bases between. The CDR3 is made up of 14 amino acids. The CDR3 reads CASSQDFVAGTQYF. Written as DNA, the CDR3 is TGTGCCAGCAGCCAAGATTTCGTGGCGGGGACCCAGTACTTC.

The chain is built from TRBV6-5 and TRBJ2-1; D possibly corresponds to TRBD2 (6 bases). The V end lost 0 bases, the J end lost 8 bases, and 8 bases lay between the germline ends. The CDR3 spans 13 residues. Germline V gene data show CDR1 as MNHEY and CDR2 as SVGAGI. The CDR3 coding sequence is TGTGCCAGCAGTTACTCGGGAGGACATGAGCAGTTCTTC. Protein sequence: CASSYSGGHEQFF.

This chain links TRBV11-3 with TRBJ2-5, with TRBD2 identical over 8 bases. J gave up 1 base and V 4 bases, and 5 bases lay outside the gene matches. Germline V CDR1 and CDR2: SGHNT, YENEEA. The CDR3 length is 15 residues. The CDR3 DNA sequence: TGTGCCAGCAGCTCCTCGGGGGGGCCCCAAGAGACCCAGTACTTC. Translating gives CASSSSGGPQETQYF. The whole variable domain, remainder taken from reference TRBV11-3 and TRBJ2-5, is EAGVVQSPRYKIIEKKQPVAFWCNPISGHNTLYWYLQNLGQGPELLIRYENEEAVDDSQLPKDRFSAERLKGVDSTLKIQPAELGDSAVYLCASSSSGGPQETQYFGPGTRLLVL.

This chain joins TRBV19 and TRBJ1-5; weak D call: TRBD1 (5 bases). With 5 bases removed from V and 6 bases from J, the gap between germline ends came to 14 bases. The CDR3 length is 14 residues. The germline gives CDR1 LNHDA, CDR2 SQIVND (reference sequence). The CDR3 DNA is TGTGCCAGTAGTGGGGGGAGAGACTTTCAGCCCCAGCATTTT. Translating gives CASSGGRDFQPQHF.

This chain uses TRBV28 with TRBJ1-5; D not certain. This CDR3 spans 15 amino acids. Germline assignment: CDR1 MDHEN and CDR2 SYDVKM. Deletions cut 6 bases from V and 5 bases from J, with 17 bases between. In nucleotides, the CDR3 is TGTGCCAGCAGCCTTATTTGGCCGGGATATCAGCCCCAGCATTTT. Amino acids: CASSLIWPGYQPQHF.

V gene TRBV10-3 combines with J gene TRBJ2-7; 7 bases align to TRBD2. The ends lost 6 bases at V and 7 bases at J; junction bases unmatched: 12. The CDR3 runs to 14 residues. CDR1 and CDR2 from the germline V gene are ENHRY and SYGVKD. The DNA of the CDR3 is TGTGCCATCAGGAGGCTAGCGGACTCGGGGGAGCAGTACTTC. It specifies CAIRRLADSGEQYF.

The chain has TRBV9 and TRBJ2-1, with 7 bases that match TRBD1. The CDR3 contains 15 residues. The ends lost 2 bases at V and 7 bases at J; junction bases unmatched: 9. CDR1 is SGDLS and CDR2 is YYNGEE in the germline V gene. The CDR3 DNA follows: TGTGCCAGCAGCGTCCCGGGACAGTTGGGAAATGAGCAGTTCTTC. Translation: CASSVPGQLGNEQFF.

This CDR3 reads CASRLTSYEQYF. CDR3 sequence (DNA): TGTGCCAGCAGGCTCACATCCTACGAGCAGTACTTC. The chain carries TRBV14 and TRBJ2-7; D is unclear. This CDR3 is 12 amino acids long. Germline V gene sequence: CDR1 SGHDN, CDR2 FVKESK. Trimming stripped 6 bases from V and 1 base from J, with 7 bases between.

J is TRBJ1-1 and V is TRBV11-2; D unresolved. Germline CDR1 is SGHAT and CDR2 is FQNNGV. V was shortened by 1 base and J by 6 bases, with 9 bases between the two germline ends. CDR3 length: 13 residues. CDR3 sequence reads: CASSLGRGAEAFF. CDR3 DNA: TGTGCCAGCAGCTTAGGCCGAGGCGCTGAAGCTTTCTTT.

The V and J genes are TRBV7-8 and TRBJ2-3, with D unclear. Per germline, CDR1 SGHVS and CDR2 FQNEAQ. The CDR3 has 16 amino acids. Trimming shortened V by 5 bases and J by 6 bases, and 21 bases separated the two germline ends. This CDR3 is CASSRSRAPFFDTQYF. CDR3 DNA sequence: TGTGCCAGCAGCCGTTCGCGCGCGCCCTTCTTTGATACGCAGTATTTT.

This rearrangement joins TRBV30 to TRBJ2-5, with D possibly TRBD1 on 6 matching bases. Germline values: CDR1 GTSNPN, CDR2 SVGIG (reference sequence). Between the trimmed V and J ends, which lost 0 bases and 2 bases, there was a span of 10 bases. CDR3 size: 14 residues. The CDR3 protein is CAWSVPGVQETQYF. DNA for the CDR3: TGTGCCTGGAGTGTACCAGGGGTACAAGAGACCCAGTACTTC.

The chain combines TRBV19 with TRBJ1-2, with D hard to call. V shed 3 bases and J shed 6 bases, with 11 bases lying between them. CDR3 length equals 13 residues. Per the germline V gene, CDR1 is LNHDA and CDR2 is SQIVND (reference sequence). This CDR3 is CASSILNSDGYTF. CDR3 DNA: TGTGCCAGTAGTATTCTGAATTCAGATGGCTACACCTTC.

This clone was seen just once. The chain couples TRBV6-5 to TRBJ1-6, with 11 bases matching TRBD1. V lost 2 bases to trimming and J lost 7 bases; unmatched junction nucleotides: 4. Germline assignment: CDR1 MNHEY and CDR2 SVGAGI. This CDR3 is 16 amino acids long. The CDR3 loop is CASSYKGQGANSPLHF. CDR3 in DNA: TGTGCCAGCAGTTACAAAGGACAGGGGGCAAATTCACCCCTCCACTTT.

The chain employs TRBV7-3 and TRBJ2-7, with D possibly matching TRBD1 (6 bases). The V gene lost 5 bases and the J gene lost 6 bases, with 11 bases spanning the gap. CDR1 is SGHTA, CDR2 FQGTGA, per germline. The CDR3 runs 12 residues. The CDR3 reads CASSREGGEQYF. CDR3 DNA sequence: TGTGCCAGCAGCCGCGAAGGGGGCGAGCAGTACTTC.

The chain couples TRBV5-1 to TRBJ1-2; 11 nucleotides match TRBD1. The ends lost 4 bases at V and 3 bases at J; junction bases unmatched: 5. Germline values: CDR1 SGHRS, CDR2 YFSETQ. CDR3 length equals 15 residues. The CDR3 nucleotides read TGCGCCAGCAGCCCCGGACAGGGGGCTTACTATGGCTACACCTTC. Its protein product is CASSPGQGAYYGYTF. Using reference TRBV5-1 and TRBJ1-2 for the parts outside the CDR3, the full variable domain is KAGVTQTPRYLIKTRGQQVTLSCSPISGHRSVSWYQQTPGQGLQFLFEYFSETQRNKGNFPGRFSGRQFSNSRSEMNVSTLELGDSALYLCASSPGQGAYYGYTFGSGTRLTVV.

CDR3 region: CATGQGSTDTQYF. The DNA of the CDR3 is TGTGCCACCGGACAGGGGAGCACAGATACGCAGTATTTT. The chain has TRBV7-3 and TRBJ2-3, with 9 bases lining up with TRBD1. V trimming: 10 bases; J trimming: 0 bases; junction bases outside the gene matches: 2. Germline V gene sequence: CDR1 SGHTA, CDR2 FQGTGA. The CDR3 contains 13 residues.

This chain uses TRBV5-6 with TRBJ1-5; 7 positions agree with TRBD1. The ends lost 2 bases at V and 5 bases at J; junction bases unmatched: 4. This CDR3 is built from 14 residues. Germline V gene data show CDR1 as SGHDT and CDR2 as YYEEEE. CDR3: CASSLQQGHQPQHF. In DNA, the CDR3 is TGTGCCAGCAGCTTACAACAGGGGCATCAGCCCCAGCATTTT.

This rearrangement joins TRBV15 to TRBJ2-7, with 7 bases lining up with TRBD1. Germline V gene sequence: CDR1 LNHNV, CDR2 YYDKDF (reference sequence). This CDR3 spans 13 amino acids. Trimming at V came to 5 bases and at J to 6 bases, leaving 7 bases not matched to a gene. For the CDR3, the DNA is TGTGCCACCAGCGGACAGGATTTCGGCGAGCAGTACTTC. It is translated as CATSGQDFGEQYF.

This clone was seen once. V gene TRBV29-1 combines with J gene TRBJ2-7, with a tentative D call TRBD2 (6 bases). From germline, CDR1 is SQVTM and CDR2 ANQGSEA. The CDR3 extends over 15 amino acids. V was shortened by 2 bases and J by 4 bases, with 18 bases between the two germline ends. The CDR3 sequence: CSVEPPPSAPYEQYF. The CDR3 bases are TGCAGCGTTGAACCCCCCCCTAGCGCACCATACGAGCAGTACTTC.

Worth noting for this clone: Distinct nucleotide sequences in the sample also encode this CDR3. The V call is TRBV4-1, the J call TRBJ2-7; D is unresolved. Between the trimmed V and J ends, which lost 0 bases and 3 bases, there was a span of 3 bases. Germline V gene lookup returns CDR1 MGHRA and CDR2 YSYEKL. The CDR3 has 12 amino acids. The CDR3 nucleotides read TGCGCCAGCAGCCAAGACAGCTACGAGCAGTACTTC. Protein sequence: CASSQDSYEQYF.

A word on this clone: Within the sample, other DNA sequences also encode this same CDR3. The genes are TRBV18 and TRBJ1-2; TRBD1 is a possible D gene (6 bases). The CDR3 length is 13 residues. The ends were cut back, 2 bases at V and 4 bases at J, with 8 bases in the middle. Germline CDR1 and CDR2: KGHSH and LQKENI. The CDR3 here is CASSPGQIYGYTF. The CDR3 region has the DNA TGTGCCAGCTCACCAGGACAGATCTATGGCTACACCTTC.

As DNA, the CDR3 is TGTGCCAGCAGCTCCTCAGCGGGGGGGCTTAATGGCGAGCAGTACTTC. Translating it yields CASSSSAGGLNGEQYF. The chain employs TRBV7-2 and TRBJ2-7; the match to TRBD2 covers 10 bases. Looked up from germline, CDR1 is SGHTA and CDR2 is FQGNSA. This CDR3 spans 16 amino acids. V shed 4 bases, J shed 6 bases, and the junction held 12 bases outside the gene matches.

The chain uses TRBV30 and TRBJ1-4; a possible D gene is TRBD1 (6 bases). Trimming took 0 bases from V and 2 from J, leaving 13 bases between them. The CDR3 is 16 amino acids. Germline lookup yields CDR1 GTSNPN and CDR2 SVGIG (reference sequence). This CDR3 is CAWSVGQKITNEKLFF. For the CDR3, the DNA is TGTGCCTGGAGTGTAGGACAGAAAATCACTAATGAAAAACTGTTTTTT.

The sample holds a few counts of this clone. This chain uses TRBV5-1 with TRBJ1-2; D might be TRBD1 (5 bases). Germline assignment: CDR1 SGHRS and CDR2 YFSETQ. The V end was cut by 0 bases, the J end by 7 bases, with 19 bases between. This CDR3 has 16 residues. CDR3 residues: CASSLDPSGGAGGYTF. CDR3 DNA: TGCGCCAGCAGCTTGGACCCGTCGGGAGGGGCGGGTGGCTACACCTTC.

This rearrangement joins TRBV4-2 to TRBJ1-1; a weak D match, TRBD1 (5 bases). Germline V gene data show CDR1 as LGHNA and CDR2 as YNFKEQ. Trimming removed 3 bases from V and 1 base from J, with 12 bases in between. The CDR3 runs to 15 residues. CDR3 nucleotide sequence: TGTGCCAGCAGCCAGGCCAGAACAGGGAACACTGAAGCTTTCTTT. This codes for CASSQARTGNTEAFF.

V and J are TRBV30 and TRBJ1-5, with a weak D call TRBD1 (6 bases). This CDR3 comprises 13 residues. Germline loops: CDR1 GTSNPN, CDR2 SVGIG (reference sequence). The V and J ends lost 0 bases and 6 bases respectively, with 9 bases between them. CDR3 amino acids: CAWSVGGGQPQHF. The CDR3 DNA is TGTGCCTGGAGTGTAGGGGGGGGTCAGCCCCAGCATTTT.

The chain links TRBV2 to TRBJ2-3, with D unresolved. Germline assignment: CDR1 SNHLY and CDR2 FYNNEI. The CDR3 is made up of 15 amino acids. V was pared by 2 bases and J by 1 base, with 10 bases between. The CDR3 protein is CASSEIHSRTDTQYF. The CDR3 DNA sequence: TGTGCCAGCAGTGAAATTCACAGTCGCACAGATACGCAGTATTTT. Based on the CDR3 plus reference TRBV2 and TRBJ2-3, the full variable domain is EPEVTQTPSHQVTQMGQEVILRCVPISNHLYFYWYRQILGQKVEFLVSFYNNEISEKSEIFDDQFSVERPDGSNFTLKIRSTKLEDSAMYFCASSEIHSRTDTQYFGPGTRLTVL.

This clone has a handful of counts. V gene TRBV4-2 combines with J gene TRBJ2-5; 8 bases line up with TRBD2. V was pared by 7 bases and J by 5 bases, with 12 bases of the junction left unmatched. Per germline, CDR1 LGHNA and CDR2 YNFKEQ. The CDR3 covers 15 residues. CDR3 residues: CASTRGSGSSETQYF. CDR3 in DNA: TGTGCCAGCACCCGAGGGAGCGGGAGCAGTGAGACCCAGTACTTC.

This clone appeared a few times. This sample also contains other DNA sequences that code for the same CDR3. The rearrangement links TRBV10-1 to TRBJ2-5; 8 bases agree with TRBD2. The germline gives CDR1 WNHNN, CDR2 SYGVQD (reference sequence). The J segment lost 5 bases and the V segment lost 4 bases, leaving 6 bases of the junction unmatched. The CDR3 has 14 residues. CDR3 in amino acids: CASSASGRRETQYF. The CDR3 DNA is TGCGCCAGCAGTGCGAGCGGGAGACGGGAGACCCAGTACTTC.

The chain links TRBV4-1 to TRBJ1-1; TRBD1 matches at 9 bases. Germline V gene data show CDR1 as MGHRA and CDR2 as YSYEKL. With 4 bases clipped from V and 5 bases from J, the junction kept 5 bases outside the gene matches. CDR3 length: 14 amino acids. CDR3 sequence (DNA): TGCGCCAGCAGCCCGGACAGGGGAAGAACTGAAGCTTTCTTT. Translated: CASSPDRGRTEAFF.